The 17 T cell receptor beta chains in this list originate from one sample, sequenced in a study of Tregs in tolerant kidney transplant recipients. Libraries were prepared by immunoSEQ multiplex PCR; TCRdb keeps only in-frame clonotypes and omits some of them. The data show 65,000 or so clones, around 87% seen once. Related graft donors supplied nonmyeloablative bone marrow transplants, and mixed chimerism was transient. The specimen comprised CD4+ T cells from blood (PBMCs), sampled 6 months after the transplant. These receptors all come from a human patient who received a combined kidney and bone marrow transplant. Some T cells here may be from the graft donor.

CDR3 residues: CASSPDRVRQPQHF. CDR3 coding DNA: TGTGCCAGTAGTCCCGACCGGGTTCGGCAGCCCCAGCATTTT. The J gene is TRBJ1-5, the V gene TRBV19; D ambiguous. CDR3 length equals 14 residues. The ends were cut back, 5 bases at V and 7 bases at J, with 15 bases in the middle. Germline assignment: CDR1 LNHDA and CDR2 SQIVND (reference sequence).

Turning to this clone: Other DNA sequences in this sample translate to the same CDR3. This chain links TRBV2 with TRBJ2-7; the match to TRBD2 covers 10 bases. This CDR3 is 17 amino acids long. V was clipped by 0 bases and J by 4 bases; unmatched bases: 9. Germline V gene data show CDR1 as SNHLY and CDR2 as FYNNEI. Here the CDR3 DNA reads TGTGCCAGCAGTGAAGCGCTTCTTGGACTAGCGGATTACGAGCAGTACTTC. The encoded protein is CASSEALLGLADYEQYF.

The chain combines TRBV2 with TRBJ2-5; TRBD1 might be the D (6 bases). The DNA matches TRBJ2-7 better at its end, which makes the J call doubtful. Per germline, CDR1 SNHLY and CDR2 FYNNEI. The CDR3 is 16 amino acids. The CDR3 DNA reads TGTGCCAGCAGTGATCCCGGGACAACAACTTCCTACGAGCAGTACTTC. Its translation is CASSDPGTTTSYEQYF.

This chain links TRBV7-2 with TRBJ2-3, with 14 bases identical to TRBD2. The ends lost 1 base at V and 5 bases at J; junction bases unmatched: 11. The CDR3 loop spans 19 amino acids. Germline V gene data show CDR1 as SGHTA and CDR2 as FQGNSA. The DNA for the CDR3 is TGTGCCAGCAGCTTAGTCCTAAGACTAGCGGGAGGGCCGGGAGATACGCAGTATTTT. It specifies CASSLVLRLAGGPGDTQYF. Supplemented by reference TRBV7-2 and TRBJ2-3, the full variable domain reads GAGVSQSPSNKVTEKGKDVELRCDPISGHTALYWYRQSLGQGLEFLIYFQGNSAPDKSGLPSDRFSAERTGGSVSTLTIQRTQQEDSAVYLCASSLVLRLAGGPGDTQYFGPGTRLTVL.

V gene TRBV18 combines with J gene TRBJ1-2, with 7 bases that match TRBD1. CDR1 is KGHSH, CDR2 LQKENI, per germline. The CDR3 has 15 amino acids. The V segment lost 4 bases and the J segment 2 bases; nucleotides outside the gene matches: 7. DNA for the CDR3: TGTGCCAGCTCACTCGGACAGGCCTACAACTATGGCTACACCTTC. As protein: CASSLGQAYNYGYTF.

A note on this clone: Different DNA sequences within this sample yield the same CDR3. The J gene is TRBJ2-5, the V gene TRBV15; possibly TRBD1 for D (6 bases). V shed 1 base and J shed 1 base, with 10 bases lying between them. Germline lookup yields CDR1 LNHNV and CDR2 YYDKDF (reference sequence). This CDR3 spans 15 amino acids. The CDR3 nucleotides are TGTGCCACCAGCAGAGGACAGGTGAGCCAAGAGACCCAGTACTTC. Its translation is CATSRGQVSQETQYF. Full variable domain (missing parts from reference TRBV15 and TRBJ2-5): DAMVIQNPRYQVTQFGKPVTLSCSQTLNHNVMYWYQQKSSQAPKLLFHYYDKDFNNEADTPDNFQSRRPNTSFCFLDIRSPGLGDTAMYLCATSRGQVSQETQYFGPGTRLLVL.

The chain couples TRBV2 to TRBJ2-7, with 10 bases that match TRBD2. V trimming: 4 bases; J trimming: 6 bases; junction bases outside the gene matches: 6. Germline V lookup: CDR1 SNHLY, CDR2 FYNNEI. The CDR3 consists of 14 residues. The CDR3 DNA reads TGTGCCAGCAGTGCAGGGCTAGCGGGAGTCGAGCAGTACTTC. It encodes CASSAGLAGVEQYF.

The chain links TRBV27 to TRBJ2-5, with 8 bases fitting TRBD1. The CDR3 is 16 residues long. After removal of 5 bases from V and 2 bases from J, the junction contained 10 bases not matched to a gene. The germline CDR1 and CDR2 sequences are MNHEY and SMNVEV (reference sequence). The CDR3 protein is CASSPHPTGVQETQYF. CDR3 coding DNA: TGTGCCAGCAGTCCACACCCGACAGGGGTACAAGAGACCCAGTACTTC.

The chain combines TRBV4-2 with TRBJ1-5; weak D call: TRBD1 (6 bases). Looked up from germline, CDR1 is LGHNA and CDR2 is YNFKEQ. This CDR3 spans 13 amino acids. Trimming stripped 3 bases from V and 7 bases from J, with 10 bases between. CDR3 loop: CASSQDQGQPQHF. CDR3 nucleotide sequence: TGTGCCAGCAGCCAGGATCAGGGGCAGCCCCAGCATTTT.

The DNA of the CDR3 is TGCGCCAGCAGCCAAGAGAAACGGCAGGGGACCCCCTACGAGCAGTACTTC. Its translation: CASSQEKRQGTPYEQYF. The rearrangement uses TRBV4-1 and TRBJ2-5; maybe TRBD1 (6 bases). The J call may be mistaken, given a closer DNA end match to TRBJ2-7. The germline gives CDR1 MGHRA, CDR2 YSYEKL. There are 17 residues in the CDR3.

For the CDR3, the DNA is TGTGCCAGCGGACCGGGACAAAGTATTGGCTACACCTTC. Protein sequence: CASGPGQSIGYTF. The chain employs TRBV25-1 and TRBJ1-2; maybe TRBD1 (6 bases). CDR3 length: 13 residues. Germline V gives CDR1 MGHDK, CDR2 SYGVNS. The V gene lost 8 bases and the J gene lost 7 bases, with 17 bases spanning the gap.

This clone has only one observation. The chain joins TRBV2 to TRBJ1-1; D is possibly TRBD1 (5 bases). There are 13 residues in the CDR3. Germline lookup yields CDR1 SNHLY and CDR2 FYNNEI. Trimming removed 4 bases at V and 7 bases at J, with 13 bases between. CDR3 DNA sequence: TGTGCCAGCAGTGGCAGGGAGGCAGGTGAAGCTTTCTTT. Translated: CASSGREAGEAFF.

The rearrangement joins TRBV7-3 to TRBJ1-2; no firm D call. This CDR3 region has 15 residues. CDR1 is SGHTA and CDR2 is FQGTGA in the germline V gene. V was pared by 1 base and J by 5 bases, with 14 bases between. As DNA, the CDR3 is TGTGCCAGCAGCTTAAAAGGTGGCAGCGCATATGGCTACACCTTC. It translates to CASSLKGGSAYGYTF. Together with reference TRBV7-3 and TRBJ1-2, the CDR3 gives the full variable domain: GAGVSQTPSNKVTEKGKYVELRCDPISGHTALYWYRQSLGQGPEFLIYFQGTGAADDSGLPNDRFFAVRPEGSVSTLKIQRTERGDSAVYLCASSLKGGSAYGYTFGSGTRLTVV.

J is TRBJ1-1 and V is TRBV2; unclear D gene. This CDR3 contains 16 residues. Trimming removed 3 bases from V and 0 bases from J, with 14 bases in between. Per the germline V gene, CDR1 is SNHLY and CDR2 is FYNNEI. CDR3 loop: CASSDPGIRLNTEAFF. CDR3 bases: TGTGCCAGCAGTGACCCGGGAATAAGGTTGAACACTGAAGCTTTCTTT.

The rearrangement links TRBV5-4 to TRBJ2-3, with 14 bases lining up with TRBD2. The CDR3 extends over 16 amino acids. Unmatched junction bases numbered 2, after V lost 1 base and J lost 4 bases. Germline CDR1 and CDR2: SGHNT and YYREEE (reference sequence). The CDR3 DNA follows: TGTGCCAGCAGCTTGCGACTAGCGGGAGGGTCAGATACGCAGTATTTT. It codes for CASSLRLAGGSDTQYF.

This CDR3 reads CASSYSTGGQTQYF. The CDR3 nucleotides are TGTGCCAGCAGTTACTCGACAGGGGGTCAGACCCAGTACTTC. The chain couples TRBV6-5 to TRBJ2-5; 9 bases agree with TRBD1. Trimming at V came to 0 bases and at J to 6 bases, leaving 2 bases not matched to a gene. Germline V gene data show CDR1 as MNHEY and CDR2 as SVGAGI. The CDR3 is made up of 14 amino acids.

The V and J genes are TRBV4-1 and TRBJ2-4; D is unresolved. This CDR3 is 15 amino acids long. CDR1 MGHRA and CDR2 YSYEKL come from the germline V gene. Trimming stripped 1 base from V and 0 bases from J, with 7 bases between. CDR3 in amino acids: CASSQGPLAKNIQYF. The DNA of the CDR3 is TGCGCCAGCAGCCAAGGGCCGCTAGCCAAAAACATTCAGTACTTC.